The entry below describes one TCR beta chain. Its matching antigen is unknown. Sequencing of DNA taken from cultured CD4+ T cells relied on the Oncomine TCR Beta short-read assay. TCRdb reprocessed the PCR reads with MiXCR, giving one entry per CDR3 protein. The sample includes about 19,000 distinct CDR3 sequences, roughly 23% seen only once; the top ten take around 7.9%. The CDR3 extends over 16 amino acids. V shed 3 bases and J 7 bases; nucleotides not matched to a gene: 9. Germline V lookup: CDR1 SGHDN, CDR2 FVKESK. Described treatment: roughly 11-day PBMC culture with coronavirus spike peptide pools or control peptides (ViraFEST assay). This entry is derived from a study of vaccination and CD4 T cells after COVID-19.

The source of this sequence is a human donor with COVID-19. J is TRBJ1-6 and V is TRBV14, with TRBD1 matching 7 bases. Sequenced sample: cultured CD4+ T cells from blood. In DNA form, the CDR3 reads TGTGCCAGCAGCCATCGACAGGGACCGAAGAATTCACCCCTCCACTTT. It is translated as CASSHRQGPKNSPLHF.